These 8 T cell receptor beta chains share one sample of origin, sequenced in a study of blood T cell repertoires in COVID-19. Profiled with immunoSEQ multiplex PCR; TCRdb holds only in-frame clones, not every one. The sample contains 250,000 to 350,000 clones, around 87% of which appear only once. The sample comprised peripheral blood. The receptors here all came from a woman aged 45 to 65 who had recovered from COVID-19.

This rearrangement joins TRBV7-8 to TRBJ2-1; 7 bases are shared with TRBD2. V gave up 3 bases and J gave up 8 bases; unmatched junction bases: 10. The CDR3 runs to 15 residues. Germline values: CDR1 SGHVS, CDR2 FQNEAQ. CDR3 sequence: CASSFGTMVGYEQFF. The CDR3 bases are TGTGCCAGCAGCTTCGGGACTATGGTCGGCTATGAGCAGTTCTTC.

The genes are TRBV10-3 and TRBJ2-3, with 12 bases matching TRBD2. The CDR3 is made up of 18 amino acids. The V gene's germline CDR1 is ENHRY and CDR2 SYGVKD. Losses at the gene ends were 2 bases for V and 8 bases for J; bases not matched to a gene: 14. CDR3 loop: CAISEPDLAGGPSLTQYF. In DNA, the CDR3 is TGTGCCATCAGTGAGCCCGATCTAGCGGGAGGGCCTTCTCTTACGCAGTATTTT.

The chain carries TRBV13 and TRBJ2-5, with D maybe TRBD2 (5 bases). With 5 bases removed from V and 2 bases from J, the gap between germline ends came to 15 bases. Per germline, CDR1 PRHDT and CDR2 FYEKMQ (reference sequence). This CDR3 has 15 amino acids. In DNA form, the CDR3 reads TGTGCCAGCAGCACTAGAGAGGCCGGACAAGAGACCCAGTACTTC. This translates into CASSTREAGQETQYF.

The chain recombines TRBV7-2 with TRBJ1-3; D might be TRBD1 (6 bases). Trimming stripped 2 bases from V and 0 bases from J, with 14 bases between. Germline V gene sequence: CDR1 SGHTA, CDR2 FQGNSA. The CDR3 is 17 residues long. CDR3 bases: TGTGCCAGCAGCTTAACGGTGGGGGCCAACTCTGGAAACACCATATATTTT. It is translated as CASSLTVGANSGNTIYF.

This chain links TRBV3-1 (or the pseudogene TRBV3-2) with TRBJ2-5; D not certain. The CDR3 loop spans 14 amino acids. The germline V and J ends were trimmed by 1 base and 5 bases, with 11 bases remaining between them. Germline assignment: CDR1 LGHDT and CDR2 YNNKEL (reference sequence). CDR3 amino acids: CASSQVPEKETQYF. The CDR3 DNA sequence: TGTGCCAGCAGCCAAGTCCCAGAAAAGGAGACCCAGTACTTC.

The genes are TRBV4-3 and TRBJ2-3, with D perhaps TRBD1 (5 bases). Germline V gives CDR1 LGHNA, CDR2 YSLEER. Trimming cost V 5 bases and J 0 bases, with 12 bases left between them. There are 15 residues in the CDR3. In nucleotides, the CDR3 is TGCGCCAGCAGCGCCCCACAGGAGAGCACAGATACGCAGTATTTT. It yields the protein CASSAPQESTDTQYF.

V gene TRBV7-8 combines with J gene TRBJ2-1; 7 nucleotides match TRBD2. Trimming took 6 bases from V and 6 from J; bases not matched to a gene: 11. In germline, CDR1 is SGHVS, CDR2 FQNEAQ. The CDR3 has 15 residues. This CDR3 reads CASSPSGGGANEQFF. Here the CDR3 DNA reads TGTGCCAGCAGTCCATCGGGGGGAGGGGCCAATGAGCAGTTCTTC. Drawing the rest from reference TRBV7-8 and TRBJ2-1, the complete variable domain is GAGVSQSPRYKVAKRGQDVALRCDPISGHVSLFWYQQALGQGPEFLTYFQNEAQLDKSGLPSDRFFAERPEGSVSTLKIQRTQQEDSAVYLCASSPSGGGANEQFFGPGTRLTVL.

The V and J genes are TRBV7-2 and TRBJ1-6; the D gene is possibly TRBD1 (6 bases). From germline, CDR1 is SGHTA and CDR2 FQGNSA. The ends were cut back, 3 bases at V and 7 bases at J, with 7 bases in the middle. CDR3 length: 13 residues. The CDR3 coding sequence is TGTGCCAGCAGCTTGGGGGCCAATTCACCCCTCCACTTT. This gives the protein CASSLGANSPLHF.